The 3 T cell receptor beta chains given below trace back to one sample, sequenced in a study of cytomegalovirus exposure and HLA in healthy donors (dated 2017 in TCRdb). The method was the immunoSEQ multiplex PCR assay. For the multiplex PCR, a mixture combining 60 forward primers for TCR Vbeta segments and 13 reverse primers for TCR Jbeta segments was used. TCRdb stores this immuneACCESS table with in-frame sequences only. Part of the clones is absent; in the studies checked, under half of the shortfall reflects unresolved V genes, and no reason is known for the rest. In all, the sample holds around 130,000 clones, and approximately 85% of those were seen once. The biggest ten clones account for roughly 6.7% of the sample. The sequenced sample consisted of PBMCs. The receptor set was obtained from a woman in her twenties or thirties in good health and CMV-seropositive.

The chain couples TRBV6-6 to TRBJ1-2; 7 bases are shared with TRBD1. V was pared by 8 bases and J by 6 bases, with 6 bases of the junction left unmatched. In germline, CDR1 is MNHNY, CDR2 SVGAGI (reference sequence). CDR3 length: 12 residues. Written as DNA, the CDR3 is TGTGCCAGCCGACAGGGCACGGATGGCTACACCTTC. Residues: CASRQGTDGYTF.

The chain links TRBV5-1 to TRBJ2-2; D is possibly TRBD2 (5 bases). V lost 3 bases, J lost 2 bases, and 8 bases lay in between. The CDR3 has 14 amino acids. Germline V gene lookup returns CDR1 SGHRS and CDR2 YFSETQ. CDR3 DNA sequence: TGCGCCAGCAGCTCCCCGGGAAACACCGGGGAGCTGTTTTTT. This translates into CASSSPGNTGELFF.

The CDR3 sequence is CASSPQGMNTEAFF. In DNA, the CDR3 is TGCGCCAGCAGCCCTCAGGGGATGAACACTGAAGCTTTCTTT. This chain connects TRBV5-1 to TRBJ1-1, with D tentatively TRBD1 (6 bases). The V end was cut by 4 bases, the J end by 0 bases, with 10 bases between. Per germline, CDR1 SGHRS and CDR2 YFSETQ. This CDR3 has 14 amino acids.